This TCR beta chain was sequenced during a study of vaccination effects on CD4 cells after COVID-19. General study points: After vaccination, at late timepoints, clones induced by infection and by vaccine contracted markedly. Limitations: small convalescent group and missing early post-infection timepoints.

This CDR3 region has 14 residues. The germline CDR1 and CDR2 sequences are SGHRS and YFSETQ. Trimming pared 0 bases from V and 7 bases from J, leaving 11 bases between. Assay used: immunoSEQ multiplex PCR; TCRdb lists only in-frame clones, some missing. Of 65,000 to 95,000 clones listed, over 75% were seen once; the top ten hold 1.1%. With the ViraFEST assay, the study expanded antigen-specific CD4+ T cells using viral peptide pools, then sequenced them. Having been cultured for roughly 11 days, the cells underwent CD4+ T cell isolation. Participants were vaccinated with two doses of either the BNT162b2 or mRNA-1273 vaccine. Half the medium was replaced with IL-2 medium on days 3 and 7. This clone was detected a few times. Its specificity is not known.

The sample consisted of CD4+ T cells from PBMCs cultured with HCoV-OC43 spike peptides, taken after COVID-19 vaccination. The subset denotes: HCoV-OC43 spike overlapping peptide pool stimulation. The sequence came from a human donor who received a COVID-19 vaccine. The chain is built from TRBV5-1 and TRBJ1-3, with D hard to call. CDR3 sequence: CASSLDDVLNTIYF. The CDR3, as DNA: TGCGCCAGCAGCTTGGACGACGTACTCAACACCATATATTTT.